This TCR beta chain was captured in a study of PD-1 blockade in classical Hodgkin lymphoma. Study results and limitations: Significantly greater TCR diversity emerged by C4D1 in CD4+ cells but not CD8+ cells. It was reported that newly diagnosed patients had less baseline TCR diversity than healthy donors. Repertoire difference causes, possibly disease activity or prior therapy, remain undefined.

Profiling relied on immunoSEQ multiplex PCR, and the TCRdb table lists in-frame clones only, not all of them. The repertoire holds fewer than 35,000 clones, with around 80% as singletons. Germline V gives CDR1 LNHDA, CDR2 SQIVND (reference sequence). Trimming cost V 5 bases and J 0 bases, with 22 bases left between them. The CDR3 is made up of 18 amino acids. The time point: cycle 4 day 1 (C4D1), after six to seven weeks of nivolumab. In every patient, relapse followed autologous stem cell transplantation, while exposure to brentuximab vedotin differed. Magnetic depletion of unwanted cells isolated CD4+ T cells from thawed PBMCs. Complete response, partial response or progressive disease were the best responses. This clone was seen a single time. What it recognizes is unknown.

V is TRBV19 and J is TRBJ1-1, with a weak D call TRBD1 (5 bases). The material was CD4+ T cells from blood, obtained before the fourth cycle of nivolumab. This receptor was obtained from a human donor with classical Hodgkin lymphoma. CDR3 nucleotides: TGTGCCAGTAGTCCCTCTGTAGCGCAAGACAGAATGAACACTGAAGCTTTCTTT. As protein: CASSPSVAQDRMNTEAFF.